These 31 T cell receptor beta chains share one sample of origin, sequenced in a study of T cells after yellow fever vaccination. TCRdb independently ran MiXCR on the 5' RACE reads; one entry per CDR3 protein. Here the sample spans 200,000 to 300,000 distinct CDR3 sequences, approximately 3.5% being singletons. The source was PBMCs, collected 15 days after the yellow fever booster vaccination. The receptors were gathered from a man between 18 and 35 years old who received the YFV17D yellow fever vaccine.

This clonotype was observed many times. This rearrangement joins TRBV6-2 or TRBV6-3 to TRBJ1-1; 7 positions match TRBD1. The J segment lost 5 bases and the V segment lost 2 bases, leaving 11 bases of the junction unmatched. This CDR3 spans 16 amino acids. Germline V lookup: CDR1 MNHEY, CDR2 SVGEGT. The DNA of the CDR3 is TGTGCCAGCAGTTACACGATAACAGGGGCGCGGACTGAAGCTTTCTTT. Translating it yields CASSYTITGARTEAFF.

This clonotype was counted many times. The chain recombines TRBV23-1 with TRBJ2-5; 10 nucleotides line up with TRBD1. TRBV23-1 is placed among ORFs of uncertain function. The CDR3 totals 16 residues. The junction had 11 bases not matched to a gene; V was cut back by 5 bases and J by 5 bases. CDR3 residues: CASSGKGTGEKETQYF. In DNA form, the CDR3 reads TGCGCCAGCAGTGGGAAAGGGACAGGGGAAAAGGAGACCCAGTACTTC.

The sample holds many counts of this clonotype. The CDR3 loop reads CASSSRGAGGTGANVLTF. DNA of the CDR3: TGTGCCAGCAGTAGTCGGGGGGCAGGGGGTACTGGGGCCAACGTCCTGACTTTC. The V gene is TRBV6-5, the J gene TRBJ2-6; the D gene could be TRBD1 or TRBD2 (7 bases each). Germline values: CDR1 MNHEY, CDR2 SVGAGI. The V and J ends lost 5 bases and 2 bases respectively, with 19 bases between them. The CDR3 runs 18 residues.

This clonotype was recorded at least ten times. The V and J genes are TRBV7-2 and TRBJ2-2; TRBD1 matches at 7 bases. The CDR3 is 16 residues long. Germline lookup yields CDR1 SGHTA and CDR2 FQGNSA. Germline trimming cut 2 bases from V and 0 bases from J; bases unmatched to any gene: 3. The CDR3 spells CASSLWGTANTGELFF. The CDR3 bases are TGTGCCAGCAGCTTATGGGGGACAGCGAACACCGGGGAGCTGTTTTTT.

This clonotype occurred many times. The chain joins TRBV12-5 to TRBJ2-3; 12 bases map to TRBD2. Trimming at V came to 4 bases and at J to 6 bases, leaving 8 bases not matched to a gene. The CDR3 spans 16 residues. Germline V gene data show CDR1 as LGHNT and CDR2 as FRNRAP. The CDR3 nucleotides are TGTGCTAGTGGTTCCCGACTAGCGGGGGAGCTGGATACGCAGTATTTT. Amino acids: CASGSRLAGELDTQYF.

The chain is built from TRBV25-1 and TRBJ1-4; D remains unclear. The germline CDR1 and CDR2 sequences are MGHDK and SYGVNS. This CDR3 has 12 amino acids. V lost 6 bases and J 5 bases, leaving 7 bases between the germline ends. CDR3 in DNA: TGTGCCAGCAGCAGACAAAATGAAAAACTGTTTTTT. It is translated as CASSRQNEKLFF.

The table lists this clonotype with many counts. The chain employs TRBV27 and TRBJ2-3, with TRBD2 matching over 9 bases. With 5 bases clipped from V and 6 bases from J, the junction kept 9 bases outside the gene matches. The germline V gene encodes CDR1 MNHEY and CDR2 SMNVEV (reference sequence). The CDR3 contains 15 residues. This CDR3 is CASSPLAGTGDTQYF. CDR3 DNA: TGTGCCAGCAGTCCTCTAGCGGGGACCGGTGATACGCAGTATTTT.

This clonotype was seen at least ten times. The V gene is TRBV10-3, the J gene TRBJ2-2, with D perhaps matching TRBD2 (6 bases). This CDR3 is built from 17 residues. The germline gives CDR1 ENHRY, CDR2 SYGVKD. Trimming stripped 1 base from V and 4 bases from J, with 16 bases between. CDR3 amino acids: CAISELAGGISTGELFF. The CDR3 region has the DNA TGTGCCATCAGTGAGTTGGCCGGCGGGATATCCACCGGGGAGCTGTTTTTT.

This clonotype was recorded many times. The genes are TRBV12-3 or TRBV12-4 and TRBJ2-3, with TRBD1 as a possible D gene (6 bases). The CDR3 runs 15 residues. V lost 3 bases and J lost 3, with 13 bases in between. In nucleotides, the CDR3 is TGTGCCAGCAGTTTTGTTGACAGGAGAACAGATACGCAGTATTTT. The encoded protein is CASSFVDRRTDTQYF.

This chain connects TRBV7-8 to TRBJ2-7, with TRBD1 matching over 7 bases. From germline, CDR1 is SGHVS and CDR2 FQNEAQ. The CDR3 loop spans 14 amino acids. V trimming: 7 bases; J trimming: 1 base; junction bases outside the gene matches: 7. CDR3 region: CASILDRESYEQYF. The DNA for the CDR3 is TGTGCCAGCATCCTAGACAGGGAATCCTACGAGCAGTACTTC.

This clonotype was seen at least ten times. This chain links TRBV5-6 with TRBJ2-5; D is possibly TRBD1 (5 bases). Trimming took off 1 base at V and 5 bases at J, with 9 bases between the two ends. Germline CDR1 and CDR2: SGHDT and YYEEEE. The CDR3 spans 13 residues. CDR3 sequence (DNA): TGTGCCAGCAGCTTGTTGGGGCCCGAGACCCAGTACTTC. Its translation is CASSLLGPETQYF.

At least ten counts were recorded for this clonotype. The chain carries TRBV9 and TRBJ2-1; the D is unclear. This CDR3 contains 15 residues. Germline values: CDR1 SGDLS, CDR2 YYNGEE. The germline V and J ends were trimmed by 0 bases and 0 bases, with 7 bases remaining between them. The CDR3 sequence is CASSVVGSSYNEQFF. Written as DNA, the CDR3 is TGTGCCAGCAGCGTAGTGGGAAGCTCCTACAATGAGCAGTTCTTC.

This clonotype was found many times. The chain is built from TRBV14 and TRBJ1-1; D gene uncertain. V lost 4 bases and J 1 base, leaving 19 bases between the germline ends. CDR3 size: 17 residues. CDR1 is SGHDN, CDR2 FVKESK, per germline. The CDR3 spells CASSRLGSGFKNTEAFF. Here the CDR3 DNA reads TGTGCCAGCAGCCGCCTCGGGTCGGGGTTTAAGAACACTGAAGCTTTCTTT.

This clonotype was observed at least ten times. J is TRBJ2-2 and V is TRBV6-1; possible D gene TRBD1, 6 bases. The germline gives CDR1 MNHNS, CDR2 SASEGT. This CDR3 is 14 amino acids long. V lost 10 bases to trimming and J lost 1 base, with 13 bases between them. The CDR3 bases are TGTGCCATACAGGGAAATGGGAACACCGGGGAGCTGTTTTTT. Protein sequence: CAIQGNGNTGELFF.

At least ten counts were recorded for this clonotype. This chain joins TRBV6-2 or TRBV6-3 and TRBJ2-2; D remains ambiguous. CDR1 and CDR2 from the germline V gene are MNHEY and SVGEGT. V lost 5 bases and J lost 0, with 7 bases in between. CDR3 length: 14 residues. CDR3 sequence: CASSIYPNTGELFF. The CDR3 DNA reads as TGTGCCAGCAGTATCTATCCGAACACCGGGGAGCTGTTTTTT.

This clonotype was observed at least ten times. The chain links TRBV10-2 to TRBJ1-2; possible D gene TRBD1, 5 bases. The length of the CDR3 is 13 residues. Per the germline V gene, CDR1 is WSHSY and CDR2 is SAAADI. V lost 3 bases and J lost 2, with 7 bases in between. CDR3 protein: CASSETGNYGYTF. For the CDR3, the DNA is TGCGCCAGCAGTGAAACAGGCAACTATGGCTACACCTTC.

In its sample, this clonotype was seen many times. This rearrangement joins TRBV2 to TRBJ2-4; D tentatively reads TRBD1 or TRBD2 (5 bases each). Trimming shortened V by 8 bases and J by 3 bases, and 14 bases separated the two germline ends. Germline lookup yields CDR1 SNHLY and CDR2 FYNNEI. CDR3 length: 14 amino acids. The CDR3 DNA follows: TGTGCCAGCTTGGGGGTGAAAGGCAAAAACATTCAGTACTTC. Amino acid sequence: CASLGVKGKNIQYF.

Ten or more counts support this clonotype. The chain combines TRBV20-1 with TRBJ1-2; D uncertain. V lost 5 bases and J 3 bases, leaving 7 bases between the germline ends. The CDR3 runs 11 residues. Germline CDR1 DFQATT, CDR2 SNEGSKA (reference sequence). CDR3 residues: CSAWADYGYTF. In DNA, the CDR3 is TGCAGTGCTTGGGCCGACTATGGCTACACCTTC.

This clonotype was counted many times. This chain joins TRBV2 and TRBJ2-1; the D is unclear. CDR3 length equals 15 residues. V was trimmed by 6 bases and J by 5 bases, leaving 17 bases between them. Germline V gene data show CDR1 as SNHLY and CDR2 as FYNNEI. The CDR3 coding sequence is TGTGCCAGCAGCCTAGGTTCAAACTTGAACAATGAGCAGTTCTTC. This sequence encodes CASSLGSNLNNEQFF.

This rearrangement joins TRBV6-6 to TRBJ2-7; the D is unclear. CDR3 length: 13 amino acids. The germline gives CDR1 MNHNY, CDR2 SVGAGI (reference sequence). V was pared by 5 bases and J by 4 bases, with 12 bases between. The CDR3 loop reads CASSAEPHYEQYV. CDR3 nucleotides: TGTGCCAGCAGTGCCGAACCTCATTACGAGCAGTACGTC.

This clonotype was observed at least ten times. The chain links TRBV20-1 to TRBJ1-5; weak D call: TRBD1 (6 bases). Germline V lookup: CDR1 DFQATT, CDR2 SNEGSKA (reference sequence). V dropped 5 bases and J dropped 5 bases, with 13 bases sitting between them. The CDR3 length is 13 residues. This chain's CDR3 is CSASPSGDQPQHF. CDR3 nucleotides: TGCAGTGCTTCTCCCTCAGGGGATCAGCCCCAGCATTTT.

This clonotype was recorded at least ten times. The rearrangement links TRBV15 to TRBJ2-7, with 8 bases identical to TRBD2. Germline-derived CDR1 and CDR2 are LNHNV and YYDKDF (reference sequence). This CDR3 comprises 16 residues. The V gene end was trimmed by 1 base and the J gene end by 3 bases; junction bases not matched to a gene: 8. For the CDR3, the DNA is TGTGCCACCAGCAGAGGGTGGTCGGGGGGGTTCTACGAGCAGTACTTC. Translated: CATSRGWSGGFYEQYF.

The sample holds many counts of this clonotype. The chain recombines TRBV19 with TRBJ2-2; a possible D gene is TRBD2 (5 bases). The germline V and J ends were trimmed by 3 bases and 0 bases, with 8 bases remaining between them. Germline V CDR1 and CDR2: LNHDA, SQIVND (reference sequence). This CDR3 has 15 residues. The CDR3 nucleotides are TGTGCCAGTAGTATCCGGGATACGAACACCGGGGAGCTGTTTTTT. This gives the protein CASSIRDTNTGELFF.

This clonotype was detected ten times or more. The chain couples TRBV5-1 to TRBJ2-3; tentative D call: TRBD2 (6 bases). This CDR3 has 12 residues. CDR1 is SGHRS, CDR2 YFSETQ, per germline. Trimming cost V 4 bases and J 8 bases, with 11 bases left between them. The CDR3 DNA sequence: TGCGCCAGCAGCACCAGGGAGGCTACGCAGTATTTT. As protein: CASSTREATQYF.

This clonotype was picked up many times. V and J are TRBV27 and TRBJ1-5, with a weak D call TRBD1 (6 bases). The CDR3 consists of 14 residues. The V gene's germline CDR1 is MNHEY and CDR2 SMNVEV (reference sequence). Trimming took 5 bases from V and 0 from J, leaving 8 bases between them. The chain's CDR3 is CASSKQGSNQPQHF. CDR3 nucleotides: TGTGCCAGCAGTAAACAGGGTAGCAATCAGCCCCAGCATTTT.

This clonotype was observed at least ten times. V usage is TRBV6-5 and J usage is TRBJ2-3, with 12 bases fitting TRBD2. The length of the CDR3 is 16 residues. V lost 4 bases to trimming and J lost 2 bases; unmatched junction nucleotides: 4. Germline V gene sequence: CDR1 MNHEY, CDR2 SVGAGI. In DNA, the CDR3 is TGTGCCAGCAGTTCGTGGACTAGCGGGGTCACAGATACGCAGTATTTT. It yields the protein CASSSWTSGVTDTQYF.

This clonotype was found a few times. This chain links TRBV5-4 with TRBJ1-2; D remains unclear. Looked up from germline, CDR1 is SGHNT and CDR2 is YYREEE (reference sequence). Trimming took 0 bases from V and 8 from J, leaving 14 bases between them. CDR3 size: 14 residues. The CDR3 DNA follows: TGTGCCAGCAGCTTGGAGGTGGTCCAGCCAGGCTACACCTTC. This codes for CASSLEVVQPGYTF.

This clonotype was detected ten times or more. This rearrangement joins TRBV6-5 to TRBJ1-3; D call uncertain. The germline V gene has CDR1 MNHEY and CDR2 SVGAGI. The CDR3 sequence is 14 residues long. V was clipped by 6 bases and J by 0 bases, with 9 bases between them. The CDR3 here is CASRATSSGNTIYF. CDR3 bases: TGTGCCAGCAGGGCGACTAGCTCTGGAAACACCATATATTTT.

This clonotype was counted ten times or more. The rearrangement links TRBV5-1 to TRBJ2-3; no clear D. Deletions cut 3 bases from V and 2 bases from J, with 10 bases between. Germline CDR1 and CDR2: SGHRS and YFSETQ. CDR3 size: 14 residues. The chain's CDR3 is CASSSTDLTDTQYF. CDR3 nucleotides: TGCGCCAGCAGCTCCACAGATCTCACAGATACGCAGTATTTT.

Ten or more counts support this clonotype. The chain couples TRBV24-1 to TRBJ2-7, with D possibly being TRBD1 (6 bases). V was clipped by 3 bases and J by 5 bases, with 13 bases between them. The CDR3 is made up of 14 amino acids. CDR1 KGHDR and CDR2 SFDVKD come from the germline V gene. In nucleotides, the CDR3 is TGTGCCACCAGTGATCTCAGGGGATCTGACGAGCAGTACTTC. Residues: CATSDLRGSDEQYF.

At least ten counts were recorded for this clonotype. The rearrangement uses TRBV5-1 and TRBJ2-1; weak D call: TRBD1 (5 bases). The V end was cut by 3 bases, the J end by 7 bases, with 8 bases between. Germline V gives CDR1 SGHRS, CDR2 YFSETQ. This CDR3 comprises 12 residues. CDR3 nucleotides: TGCGCCAGCAGCTGGGGCTCTAATGAGCAGTTCTTC. Protein sequence: CASSWGSNEQFF.